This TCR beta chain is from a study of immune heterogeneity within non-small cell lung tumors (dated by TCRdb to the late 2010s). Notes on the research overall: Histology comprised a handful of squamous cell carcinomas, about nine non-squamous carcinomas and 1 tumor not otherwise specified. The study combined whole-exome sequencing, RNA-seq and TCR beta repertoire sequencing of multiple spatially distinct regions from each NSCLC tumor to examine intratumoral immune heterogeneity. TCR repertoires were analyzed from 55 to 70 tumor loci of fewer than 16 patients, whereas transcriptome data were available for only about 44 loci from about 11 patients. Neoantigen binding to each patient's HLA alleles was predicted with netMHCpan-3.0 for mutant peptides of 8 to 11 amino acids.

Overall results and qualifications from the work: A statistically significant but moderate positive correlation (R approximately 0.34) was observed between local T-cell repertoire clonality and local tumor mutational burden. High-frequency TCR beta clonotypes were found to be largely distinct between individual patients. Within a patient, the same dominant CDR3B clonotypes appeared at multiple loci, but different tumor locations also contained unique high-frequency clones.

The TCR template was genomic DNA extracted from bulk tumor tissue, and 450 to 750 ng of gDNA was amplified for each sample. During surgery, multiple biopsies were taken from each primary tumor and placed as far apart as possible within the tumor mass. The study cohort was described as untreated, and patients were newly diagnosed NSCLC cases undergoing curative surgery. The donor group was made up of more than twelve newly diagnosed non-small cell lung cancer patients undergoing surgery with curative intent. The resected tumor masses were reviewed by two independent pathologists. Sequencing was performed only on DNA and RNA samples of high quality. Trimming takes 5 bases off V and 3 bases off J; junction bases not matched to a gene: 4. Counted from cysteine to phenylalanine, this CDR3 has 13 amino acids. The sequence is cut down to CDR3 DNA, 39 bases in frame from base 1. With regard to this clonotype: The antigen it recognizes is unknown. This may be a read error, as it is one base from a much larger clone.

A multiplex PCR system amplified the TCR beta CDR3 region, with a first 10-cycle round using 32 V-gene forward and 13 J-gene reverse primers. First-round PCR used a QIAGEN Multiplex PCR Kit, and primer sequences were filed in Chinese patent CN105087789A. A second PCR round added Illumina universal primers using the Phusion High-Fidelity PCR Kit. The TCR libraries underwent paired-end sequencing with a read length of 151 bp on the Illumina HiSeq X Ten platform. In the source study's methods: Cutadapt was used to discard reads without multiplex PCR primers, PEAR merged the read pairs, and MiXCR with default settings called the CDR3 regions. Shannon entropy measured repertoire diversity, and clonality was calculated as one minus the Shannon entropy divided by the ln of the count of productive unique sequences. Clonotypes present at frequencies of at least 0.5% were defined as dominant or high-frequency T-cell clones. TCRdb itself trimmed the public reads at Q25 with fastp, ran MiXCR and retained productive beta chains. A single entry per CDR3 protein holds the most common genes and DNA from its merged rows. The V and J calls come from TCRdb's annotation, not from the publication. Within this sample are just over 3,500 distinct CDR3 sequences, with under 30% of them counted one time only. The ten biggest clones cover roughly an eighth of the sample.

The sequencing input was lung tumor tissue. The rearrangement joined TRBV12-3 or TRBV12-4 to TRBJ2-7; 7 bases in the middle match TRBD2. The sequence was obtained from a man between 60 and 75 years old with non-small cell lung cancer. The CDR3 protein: CASSRRTSYEQYF. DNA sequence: TGTGCCAGCAGTCGCCGGACTAGCTACGAGCAGTACTTC.